This passage covers 21 T cell receptor beta chains from one sample sequenced in a study of blood T cells in healthy people across ages. Alongside a J-beta primer mix, a sample-barcoded 5' primer served in a second PCR lasting roughly 7 to 11 cycles. TCRdb itself ran the 5' RACE reads through MiXCR, one entry per CDR3 protein. The table shows 800,000 to 950,000 distinct CDR3 sequences, with just under 30% occurring only once. The same sample was also used in a study of T cells of mothers and their children.

The sample was blood. Receptors originate from a woman aged 40-49 years in good health.

There are many counts of this clonotype. J is TRBJ2-7 and V is TRBV4-3; the D call may be TRBD1 or TRBD2 (6 bases each). V was clipped by 0 bases and J by 3 bases, with 12 bases between them. This CDR3 is 15 amino acids long. Germline loops: CDR1 LGHNA, CDR2 YSLEER. For the CDR3, the DNA is TGCGCCAGCAGCCAAGATCGGGGGCAGAGCTACGAGCAGTACTTC. Its translation is CASSQDRGQSYEQYF.

There are many counts of this clonotype. A read error may account for a junction end that differs from germline. The rearrangement uses TRBV7-7 and TRBJ2-7; tentative D call: TRBD1 (5 bases). Germline V lookup: CDR1 SSHAT, CDR2 FNYEAQ (reference sequence). The CDR3 loop spans 13 amino acids. CDR3 DNA: TGTGCTAGCAGCTTAGATGAGAACAGGGAGCAGTACTTC. Encoded protein: CASSLDENREQYF.

This clonotype was counted many times. The chain joins TRBV20-1 to TRBJ1-6; D is unresolved. The CDR3 length is 15 residues. Trimming shortened V by 3 bases and J by 9 bases, and 18 bases separated the two germline ends. Germline V CDR1 and CDR2: DFQATT, SNEGSKA (reference sequence). The DNA for the CDR3 is TGCAGTGCTAGGACCGGTCTAAGGGAAGGTTCACCCCTCCACTTT. It translates to CSARTGLREGSPLHF.

About this clonotype: Germline is not matched at one junction end, which may reflect a read error. The chain couples TRBV7-9 to TRBJ2-5; unclear D gene. Germline V gene sequence: CDR1 SEHNR, CDR2 FQNEAQ (reference sequence). The length of the CDR3 is 11 residues. The CDR3 region is CASSFIETQHF. CDR3 nucleotide sequence: TGTGCCAGCAGCTTTATTGAGACCCAGCACTTC.

As to this clonotype: It may be a read error: a sequence one base away is much more abundant. The chain carries TRBV9 and TRBJ2-7, with D tentatively TRBD2 (7 bases). The end of the DNA aligns better with TRBJ2-5, so the J call may be wrong. CDR3 length equals 15 residues. Germline V gene data show CDR1 as SGDLS and CDR2 as YYNGEE. Here the CDR3 DNA reads TGTGCCCGCAGCGTATCGGGGGGCCCCGGTGGGACCCAGTACTTC. This encodes CARSVSGGPGGTQYF.

With regard to this clonotype: The germline gene is not matched at one end of the junction; a read error may be the cause. The V call is TRBV7-2, the J call TRBJ2-5, with 11 positions matching TRBD2. The CDR3 is 18 amino acids. In germline, CDR1 is SGHTA, CDR2 FQGNSA. CDR3 sequence: CVSSLASSGGIFQETQYF. CDR3 nucleotides: TGTGTCAGCAGCTTAGCGTCTAGCGGGGGGATTTTTCAAGAGACCCAGTACTTC.

This clonotype was seen a few times. J is TRBJ2-1 and V is TRBV11-1; D is ambiguous. Germline CDR1 reads SGHAT; CDR2 reads FQDESV (reference sequence). The ends were cut back, 1 base at V and 5 bases at J, with 9 bases in the middle. The CDR3 consists of 14 residues. CDR3 protein: CASSLDTVNNEQFF. The CDR3 nucleotides read TGTGCCAGCAGCTTAGACACAGTTAACAATGAGCAGTTCTTC.

The chain is built from TRBV12-3 or TRBV12-4 and TRBJ1-4; a possible D gene is TRBD1 (5 bases). Trimming took off 3 bases at V and 7 bases at J, with 12 bases between the two ends. The length of the CDR3 is 14 residues. The CDR3 DNA sequence: TGTGCCAGCAGTTTGGTCAGGGTTTCTGAAAAACTGTTTTTT. It specifies CASSLVRVSEKLFF.

There are many counts of this clonotype. The CDR3 coding sequence is TGTGCCAGCAGCTTACTCCAGAAGCGGGGGTTCACAGATACGCAGTATTTT. Amino acids: CASSLLQKRGFTDTQYF. This sequence joins TRBV7-2 and TRBJ2-3; 8 bases line up with TRBD2. There are 17 residues in the CDR3. Per germline, CDR1 SGHTA and CDR2 FQGNSA. With V trimmed by 2 bases and J by 2 bases, 9 bases remained unmatched.

In its sample, this clonotype was seen a few times. One end of the junction does not line up with germline, which may come from a read error. The gene calls are TRBV20-1 and TRBJ1-4; possible D gene TRBD1, 6 bases. This CDR3 region has 16 residues. Germline values: CDR1 DFQATT, CDR2 SNEGSKA (reference sequence). The chain's CDR3 is CSASGTTGATNEKRFF. CDR3 DNA sequence: TGCAGTGCTAGCGGGACAACCGGAGCAACTAATGAAAAACGGTTTTTT.

This clonotype was counted ten times or more. The V gene is TRBV5-1, the J gene TRBJ2-7, with 9 bases lining up with TRBD1. The trim removed 3 bases at V and 1 base at J, leaving 8 bases unmatched. The length of the CDR3 is 16 residues. Germline-derived CDR1 and CDR2 are SGHRS and YFSETQ. As DNA, the CDR3 is TGCGCCAGCAGCTCTGGGCGGGGACAGGGTTCCTACGAGCAGTACTTC. Translated, it gives CASSSGRGQGSYEQYF.

In its sample, this clonotype was seen a few times. J is TRBJ1-2 and V is TRBV29-1; no reliable D call. Trimming pared 6 bases from V and 4 bases from J, leaving 15 bases between. This CDR3 is 13 amino acids long. Germline V gene lookup returns CDR1 SQVTM and CDR2 ANQGSEA. CDR3 region: CSVPNGRVYGYTF. CDR3 in DNA: TGCAGCGTCCCCAATGGGAGGGTCTATGGCTACACCTTC.

About this clonotype: A much bigger clone sits one base away, suggesting this may be a read error. The chain is built from TRBV20-1 and TRBJ2-5, with TRBD2 matching over 7 bases. V lost 5 bases to trimming and J lost 2 bases; unmatched junction nucleotides: 14. The CDR3 has 16 residues. Germline loops: CDR1 DFQATT, CDR2 SNEGSKA (reference sequence). CDR3 DNA: TGCAGTGCTGGAGGCCCCAGGTCTAGCGGACAAGAGACCCAGTACTTC. This gives the protein CSAGGPRSSGQETQYF.

This chain links TRBV7-9 with TRBJ2-7, with 8 bases fitting TRBD1. Germline loops: CDR1 SEHNR, CDR2 FQNEAQ (reference sequence). With 2 bases clipped from V and 4 bases from J, the junction kept 10 bases outside the gene matches. The CDR3 contains 16 residues. The CDR3 reads CASSLLGQGNRYEQYF. In DNA, the CDR3 is TGTGCCAGCAGCTTATTAGGACAGGGCAATCGATACGAGCAGTACTTC.

In its sample, this clonotype was seen many times. The chain links TRBV29-1 to TRBJ2-3, with D hard to call. CDR3 size: 11 residues. Trimming took 7 bases from V and 5 from J, leaving 10 bases between them. Germline assignment: CDR1 SQVTM and CDR2 ANQGSEA. The CDR3 reads CSARLRDTQYF. The CDR3 DNA reads as TGCAGCGCCAGACTGCGAGATACGCAGTATTTT.

The chain links TRBV4-1 to TRBJ2-1, with D possibly being TRBD1 (5 bases). V was cut by 1 base and J by 7 bases, with 20 bases left in between. The CDR3 totals 17 residues. CDR1 and CDR2 from the germline V gene are MGHRA and YSYEKL. CDR3 DNA sequence: TGCGCCAGCAGCCAAGCCCAAAATGTAGGGCCAGGGAATGAGCAGTTCTTC. Residues: CASSQAQNVGPGNEQFF.

This clonotype was recorded once. The rearrangement uses TRBV20-1 and TRBJ1-2; 8 bases line up with TRBD1. Germline CDR1 DFQATT, CDR2 SNEGSKA (reference sequence). Trimming at V came to 6 bases and at J to 1 base, leaving 7 bases not matched to a gene. The CDR3 covers 14 residues. The CDR3 sequence: CSAEDRGDNYGYTF. CDR3 nucleotides: TGCAGTGCCGAAGACAGGGGAGATAACTATGGCTACACCTTC.

V usage is TRBV20-1 and J usage is TRBJ1-4, with 10 positions matching TRBD1. CDR3 length: 14 amino acids. V was clipped by 3 bases and J by 11 bases; unmatched bases: 9. Germline V CDR1 and CDR2: DFQATT, SNEGSKA (reference sequence). The CDR3 here is CSARTGGDGSKLFF. The CDR3 DNA is TGCAGTGCTAGGACAGGGGGCGACGGGAGCAAACTGTTTTTT.

With respect to this clonotype: Its ends do not fully match the called genes, so a read error is possible. The V gene is TRBV20-1, the J gene TRBJ2-1; D ambiguous. This CDR3 has 11 amino acids. Per the germline V gene, CDR1 is DFQATT and CDR2 is SNEGSKA (reference sequence). The CDR3 spells CSARAYNGQFF. CDR3 nucleotides: TGCAGTGCTAGGGCTTACAATGGGCAGTTCTTC.

Concerning this clonotype: One base away lies a much larger clone, so this may be a sequencing read error. The J gene is TRBJ2-7, the V gene TRBV20-1, with D perhaps matching TRBD2 (5 bases). V lost 5 bases to trimming and J lost 3 bases, with 14 bases between them. In germline, CDR1 is DFQATT, CDR2 SNEGSKA (reference sequence). CDR3 size: 13 residues. CDR3 protein: CSALTDGDYEQYF. The DNA of the CDR3 is TGCAGTGCTCTCACCGACGGGGACTACGAGCAGTACTTC.

Many counts were recorded for this clonotype. V gene TRBV12-3 or TRBV12-4 combines with J gene TRBJ2-7; 8 positions agree with TRBD1. Germline trimming cut 6 bases from V and 3 bases from J; bases unmatched to any gene: 10. The CDR3 is made up of 15 amino acids. CDR3 amino acids: CASRTGTGGVYEQYF. CDR3 DNA: TGTGCCAGCAGGACCGGGACAGGTGGAGTCTACGAGCAGTACTTC.